This T cell receptor beta chain derives from a study of response to subunit inactivated influenza vaccine. TCRdb called the RT-PCR reads again in MiXCR, with one record for every CDR3 protein. The table has 500,000 to 750,000 distinct CDR3 sequences, 14% seen once. From germline, CDR1 is GTSNPN and CDR2 SVGIG (reference sequence). The CDR3 contains 15 residues. The sequence was collected from a man in his forties or fifties who received an inactivated influenza vaccine. V is TRBV30 and J is TRBJ2-7; 7 nucleotides align to TRBD2. The J call may be mistaken, given a closer DNA end match to TRBJ2-1. The specimen comprised PBMCs from blood, sampled 11 to 12 days after vaccination. As DNA, the CDR3 is TGTGCCTGGAGTGTCTGGGGGGGGGTTAGATACGAGCAGTTCTTC. Its protein is CAWSVWGGVRYEQFF.